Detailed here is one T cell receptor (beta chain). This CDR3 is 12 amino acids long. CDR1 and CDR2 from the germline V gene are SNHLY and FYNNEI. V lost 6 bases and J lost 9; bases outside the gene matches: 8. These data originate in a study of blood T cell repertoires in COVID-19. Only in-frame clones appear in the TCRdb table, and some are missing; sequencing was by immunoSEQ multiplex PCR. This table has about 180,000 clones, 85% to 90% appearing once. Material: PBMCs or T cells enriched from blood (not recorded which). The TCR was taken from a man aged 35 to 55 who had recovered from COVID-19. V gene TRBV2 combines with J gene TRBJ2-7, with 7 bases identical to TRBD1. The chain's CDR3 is CASRTDRVRQYF. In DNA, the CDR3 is TGTGCCAGCAGAACCGACAGGGTTCGGCAGTACTTC.